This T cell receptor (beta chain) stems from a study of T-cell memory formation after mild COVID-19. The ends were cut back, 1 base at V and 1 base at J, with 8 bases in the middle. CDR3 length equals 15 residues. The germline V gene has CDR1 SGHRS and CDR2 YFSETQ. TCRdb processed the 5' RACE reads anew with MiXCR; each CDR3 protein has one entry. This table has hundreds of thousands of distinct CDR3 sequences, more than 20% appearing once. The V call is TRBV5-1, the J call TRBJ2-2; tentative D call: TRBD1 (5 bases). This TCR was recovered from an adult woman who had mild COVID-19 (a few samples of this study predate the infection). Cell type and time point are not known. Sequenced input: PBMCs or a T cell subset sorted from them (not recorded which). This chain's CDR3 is CASSLQGQNTGELFF. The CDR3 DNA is TGCGCCAGCAGCTTGCAAGGACAGAACACCGGGGAGCTGTTTTTT.